A selection of T cell receptor beta chains follows, all from one sample in a study of blood T cell repertoires in COVID-19. The repertoire was sequenced with immunoSEQ multiplex PCR; TCRdb's copy has only in-frame clones and lacks some. The data contain under 110,000 clones, around 87% of them seen just once; the ten biggest clones take up around a tenth. The sequencing input was peripheral blood. These receptors originate from a woman aged 30 to 39 with acute or convalescent COVID-19. Each CDR3 is given with its conserved first and last residue. D genes are given only for firm matches.

D | J | V | CDR3 | DNA
- | TRBJ1-1 | TRBV2 | CASVVERNTEAFF | TGTGCCAGCGTGGTTGAGAGAAACACTGAAGCTTTCTTT
TRBD1 | TRBJ1-4 | TRBV5-8 | CASSSQTGGGEKLFF | TGTGCCAGCAGCTCGCAGACAGGGGGGGGAGAAAAACTGTTTTTT
- | TRBJ1-3 | TRBV3-1/TRBV3-2 | CASSPGISGNTIYF | TGTGCCAGCAGCCCAGGGATCTCTGGAAACACCATATATTTT
- | TRBJ1-1 | TRBV15 | CATSRVGVSAEAFF | TGTGCCACCAGCAGAGTAGGGGTATCGGCTGAAGCTTTCTTT
- | TRBJ1-1 | TRBV2 | CASSSTEGTEAFF | TGTGCCAGCAGCTCCACGGAGGGCACTGAAGCTTTCTTT
TRBD1 | TRBJ2-5 | TRBV7-9 | CAIPTTGTGRMETQYF | TGTGCCATCCCGACGACCGGGACAGGGAGGATGGAGACCCAGTACTTC
- | TRBJ1-3 | TRBV6-5 | CASSYSRAGSGNTIYF | TGTGCCAGCAGTTACTCGAGGGCAGGCTCTGGAAACACCATATATTTT
TRBD2 | TRBJ2-2 | TRBV9 | CASSEGGYVSTGELFF | TGTGCCAGCAGCGAGGGAGGGTACGTGAGCACCGGGGAGCTGTTTTTT
- | TRBJ1-1 | TRBV27 | CASSLLAEMNTEAFF | TGTGCCAGCAGTTTATTGGCGGAGATGAACACTGAAGCTTTCTTT
TRBD1 | TRBJ1-6 | TRBV18 | CASSPLDRNNSPLHF | TGTGCCAGCTCACCACTGGACAGGAATAATTCACCCCTCCACTTT
- | TRBJ2-3 | TRBV11-2 | CASTKQDTQYF | TGTGCCAGCACCAAGCAAGATACGCAGTATTTT
TRBD1 | TRBJ1-5 | TRBV28 | CASSDGQGGQPQHF | TGTGCCAGCAGCGATGGACAGGGGGGCCAGCCCCAGCATTTT
- | TRBJ1-5 | TRBV27 | CASSLGGPQPQHF | TGTGCCAGCAGTTTGGGGGGGCCCCAGCCCCAGCATTTT
TRBD2 | TRBJ2-1 | TRBV18 | CASSPPGLAVSYNEQFF | TGTGCCAGCTCACCGCCGGGACTAGCGGTTTCCTACAATGAGCAGTTCTTC
- | TRBJ1-4 | TRBV7-6 | CASSRRGVKEKLFF | TGTGCCAGCAGCCGGAGGGGTGTGAAGGAAAAACTGTTTTTT
TRBD1 | TRBJ1-6 | TRBV19 | CASWDRRNSPLHF | TGTGCCAGTTGGGACAGAAGAAATTCACCCCTCCACTTT
TRBD2 | TRBJ2-3 | TRBV12-5 | CASGLSGGSGTDTQYF | TGTGCTAGTGGTTTGTCCGGGGGGAGTGGCACAGATACGCAGTATTTT
- | TRBJ1-1 | TRBV9 | CASSVWEEGNTEAFF | TGTGCCAGCAGCGTATGGGAGGAGGGGAACACTGAAGCTTTCTTT
TRBD1 | TRBJ2-7 | TRBV6-5 | CASREGAVYEQYF | TGTGCCAGCAGAGAGGGGGCCGTCTACGAGCAGTACTTC